This TCR beta chain was sequenced for a study of T cells in Graves' hyperthyroidism and ophthalmopathy. As for the study in general: It was at initial diagnosis, before any treatment, that peripheral blood was collected.

Aged 18 to 65, the patients had hyperthyroidism that was newly diagnosed and had lasted under 2 months. Based on clinical symptoms, serum thyroxine and TRAb, thyroid ultrasound and orbital computed tomography, diagnoses were reached. Fresh peripheral blood, roughly 10 ml of it, supplied the PBMCs. TCR beta CDR3 sequences were amplified from RNA transcripts. The HTBI primer set drove a first-round RT-PCR of the TCR CDR3. TCRdb fed the multiplex PCR reads into MiXCR, producing one record per CDR3 protein. The profile shows 650,000 to 700,000 distinct CDR3 sequences, around 16% of them singletons. This clonotype occurred many times. Trimming at V came to 6 bases and at J to 8 bases, leaving 19 bases not matched to a gene. The CDR3 spans 18 residues.

The sequence was collected from a man aged 45-65 years with Graves' hyperthyroidism. This chain uses TRBV12-3 or TRBV12-4 with TRBJ2-1, with 10 bases that match TRBD2. Sample: blood. The CDR3 sequence: CASSPRDSSSGSLYEQFF. CDR3 nucleotide sequence: TGTGCCAGCAGCCCCAGGGACAGCTCTAGCGGGAGTCTCTATGAGCAGTTCTTC.